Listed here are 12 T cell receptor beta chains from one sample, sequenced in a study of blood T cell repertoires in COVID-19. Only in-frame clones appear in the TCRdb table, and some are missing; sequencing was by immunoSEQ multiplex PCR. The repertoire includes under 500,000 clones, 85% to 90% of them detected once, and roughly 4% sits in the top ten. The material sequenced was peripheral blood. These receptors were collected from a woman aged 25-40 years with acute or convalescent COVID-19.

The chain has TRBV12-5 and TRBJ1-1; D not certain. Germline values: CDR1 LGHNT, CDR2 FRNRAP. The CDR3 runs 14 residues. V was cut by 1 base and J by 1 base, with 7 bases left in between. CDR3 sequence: CASGLGTTNTEAFF. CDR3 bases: TGTGCTAGTGGTTTGGGAACTACGAACACTGAAGCTTTCTTT.

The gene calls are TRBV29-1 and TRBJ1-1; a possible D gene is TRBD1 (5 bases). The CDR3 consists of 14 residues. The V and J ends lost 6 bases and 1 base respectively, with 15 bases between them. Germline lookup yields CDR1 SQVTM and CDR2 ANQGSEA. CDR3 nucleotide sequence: TGCAGCGTGGAGGGGATAAGGGAGAACACTGAAGCTTTCTTT. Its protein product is CSVEGIRENTEAFF.

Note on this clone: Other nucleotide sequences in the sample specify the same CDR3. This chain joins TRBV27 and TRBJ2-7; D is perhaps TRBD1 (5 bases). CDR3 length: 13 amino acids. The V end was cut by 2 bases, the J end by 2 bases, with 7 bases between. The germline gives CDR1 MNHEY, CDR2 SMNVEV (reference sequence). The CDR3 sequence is CASSLQGTYEQYF. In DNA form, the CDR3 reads TGTGCCAGCAGTTTACAGGGTACCTACGAGCAGTACTTC.

The CDR3 region is CASSPSGGAYEQYF. For the CDR3, the DNA is TGTGCCAGCAGCCCCAGCGGGGGGGCGTACGAGCAGTACTTC. The chain joins TRBV7-2 to TRBJ2-7, with 10 positions matching TRBD2. CDR1 is SGHTA, CDR2 FQGNSA, per germline. CDR3 size: 14 residues. Trimming removed 5 bases from V and 4 bases from J; junction bases left unmatched: 5.

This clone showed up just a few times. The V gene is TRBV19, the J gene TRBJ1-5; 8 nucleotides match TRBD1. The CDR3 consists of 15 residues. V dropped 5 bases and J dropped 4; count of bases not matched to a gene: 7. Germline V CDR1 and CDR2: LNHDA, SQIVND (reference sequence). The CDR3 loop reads CASSPPDRVNQPQHF. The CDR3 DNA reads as TGTGCCAGTAGTCCCCCGGACAGGGTTAATCAGCCCCAGCATTTT. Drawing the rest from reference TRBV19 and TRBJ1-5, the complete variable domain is DGGITQSPKYLFRKEGQNVTLSCEQNLNHDAMYWYRQDPGQGLRLIYYSQIVNDFQKGDIAEGYSVSREKKESFPLTVTSAQKNPTAFYLCASSPPDRVNQPQHFGDGTRLSIL.

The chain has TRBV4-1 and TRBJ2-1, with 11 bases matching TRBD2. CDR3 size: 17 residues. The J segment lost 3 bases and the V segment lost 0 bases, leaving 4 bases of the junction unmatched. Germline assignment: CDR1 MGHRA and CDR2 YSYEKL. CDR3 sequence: CASSQDQTSGVYNEQFF. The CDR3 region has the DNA TGCGCCAGCAGCCAAGATCAGACTAGCGGGGTCTACAATGAGCAGTTCTTC.

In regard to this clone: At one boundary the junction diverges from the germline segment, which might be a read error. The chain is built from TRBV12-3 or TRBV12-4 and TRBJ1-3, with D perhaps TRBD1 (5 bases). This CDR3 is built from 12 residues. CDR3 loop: CASSRGGDPFCF. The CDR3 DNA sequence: TGTGCCAGCAGCCGGGGGGGGGATCCCTTTTGTTTT.

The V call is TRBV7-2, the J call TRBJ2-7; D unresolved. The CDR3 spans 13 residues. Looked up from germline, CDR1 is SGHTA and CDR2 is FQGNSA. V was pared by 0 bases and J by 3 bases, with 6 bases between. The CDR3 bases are TGTGCCAGCAGCTTAGCGGCAGACTACGAGCAGTACTTC. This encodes CASSLAADYEQYF.

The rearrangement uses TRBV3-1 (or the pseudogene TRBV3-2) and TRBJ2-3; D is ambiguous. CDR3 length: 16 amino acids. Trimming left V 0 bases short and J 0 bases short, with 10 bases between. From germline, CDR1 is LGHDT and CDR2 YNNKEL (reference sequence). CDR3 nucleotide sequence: TGTGCCAGCAGCCAAGATCGGGTTCCTAGCACAGATACGCAGTATTTT. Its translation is CASSQDRVPSTDTQYF.

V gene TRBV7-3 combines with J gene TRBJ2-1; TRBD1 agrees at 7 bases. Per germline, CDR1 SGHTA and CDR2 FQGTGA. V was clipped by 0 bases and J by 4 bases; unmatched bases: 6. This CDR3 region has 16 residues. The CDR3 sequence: CASSLTSQGVYNEQFF. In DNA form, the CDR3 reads TGTGCCAGCAGCTTAACTTCCCAGGGGGTTTACAATGAGCAGTTCTTC.

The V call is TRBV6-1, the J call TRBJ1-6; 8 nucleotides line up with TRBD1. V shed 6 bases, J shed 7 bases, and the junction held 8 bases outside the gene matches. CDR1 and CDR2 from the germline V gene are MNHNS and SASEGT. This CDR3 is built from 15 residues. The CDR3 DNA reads TGTGCCAGCAGCCACGGACAGGGAAAAAATTCACCCCTCCACTTT. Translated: CASSHGQGKNSPLHF.

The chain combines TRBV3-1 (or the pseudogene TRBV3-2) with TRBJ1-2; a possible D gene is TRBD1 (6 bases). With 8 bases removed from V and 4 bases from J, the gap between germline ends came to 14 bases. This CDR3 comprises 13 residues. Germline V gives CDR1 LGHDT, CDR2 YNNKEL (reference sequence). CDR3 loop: CASLGGRGYGYTF. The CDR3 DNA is TGTGCCAGCCTAGGGGGACGGGGCTATGGCTACACCTTC.